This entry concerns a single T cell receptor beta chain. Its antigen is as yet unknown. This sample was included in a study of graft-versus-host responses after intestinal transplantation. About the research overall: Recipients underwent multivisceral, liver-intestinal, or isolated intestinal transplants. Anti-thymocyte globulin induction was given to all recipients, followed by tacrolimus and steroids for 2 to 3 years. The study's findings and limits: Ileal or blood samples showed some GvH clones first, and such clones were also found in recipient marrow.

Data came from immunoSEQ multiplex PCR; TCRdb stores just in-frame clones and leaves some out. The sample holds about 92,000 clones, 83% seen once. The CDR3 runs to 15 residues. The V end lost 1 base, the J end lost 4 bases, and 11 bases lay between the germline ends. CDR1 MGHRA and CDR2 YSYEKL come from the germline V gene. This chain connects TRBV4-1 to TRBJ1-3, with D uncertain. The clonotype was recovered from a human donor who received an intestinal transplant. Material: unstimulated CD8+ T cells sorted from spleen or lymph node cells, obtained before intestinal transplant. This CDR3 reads CASSQGSTAGNTIYF. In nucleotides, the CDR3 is TGCGCCAGCAGCCAAGGGTCGACGGCCGGAAACACCATATATTTT.